This entry lists 5 T cell receptor beta chains sequenced from one sample in a study of blood T cell repertoires in COVID-19 (dated by TCRdb to 2019 to 2021). The library was produced with the immunoSEQ multiplex PCR assay. TCRdb obtained this table from immuneACCESS and retained in-frame rearrangements with V and J assigned. These tables miss some clones; where compared with another copy, unresolved V genes account for less than half of the shortfall, and the remainder is unexplained. This sample has 150,000 to 200,000 clones in its table, and around 75% of those were observed once. The ten largest clones add up to roughly 14% of the sample. The sequencing input was peripheral blood. These TCRs come from a woman at least 80 years old with acute or convalescent COVID-19.

The chain uses TRBV28 and TRBJ1-3; D is perhaps TRBD1 (6 bases). Germline V lookup: CDR1 MDHEN, CDR2 SYDVKM. Between the trimmed V and J ends, which lost 4 bases and 7 bases, there was a span of 14 bases. CDR3 length: 14 amino acids. In DNA form, the CDR3 reads TGTGCCAGCAGTTCAGGGGATCTCCGGAACACCATATATTTT. Translated: CASSSGDLRNTIYF.

This clone has just a few counts. V gene TRBV28 combines with J gene TRBJ1-1; no firm D call. With 6 bases removed from V and 5 bases from J, the gap between germline ends came to 10 bases. Germline V lookup: CDR1 MDHEN, CDR2 SYDVKM. The CDR3 consists of 12 residues. CDR3 bases: TGTGCCAGCAGATTGAGGGAGACTGAAGCTTTCTTT. Translated, it gives CASRLRETEAFF.

CDR3 sequence reads: CASSLDSTYEQYF. DNA of the CDR3: TGCGCCAGCAGCTTGGACAGTACCTACGAGCAGTACTTC. J is TRBJ2-7 and V is TRBV5-1; no firm D call. Germline V gene lookup returns CDR1 SGHRS and CDR2 YFSETQ. The CDR3 length is 13 residues. V lost 0 bases to trimming and J lost 2 bases, with 6 bases between them.

This chain uses TRBV5-1 with TRBJ2-3; no firm D call. The CDR3 has 14 amino acids. Germline V CDR1 and CDR2: SGHRS, YFSETQ. V was clipped by 2 bases and J by 0 bases, with 7 bases between them. The CDR3: CASSFGLSTDTQYF. DNA of the CDR3: TGCGCCAGCAGCTTTGGGCTTAGCACAGATACGCAGTATTTT.

This rearrangement joins TRBV19 to TRBJ1-2, with D possibly matching TRBD1 (5 bases). Germline V lookup: CDR1 LNHDA, CDR2 SQIVND (reference sequence). The V end lost 3 bases, the J end lost 0 bases, and 5 bases lay between the germline ends. The CDR3 length is 13 residues. DNA of the CDR3: TGTGCCAGTAGTATGACAGCTAACTATGGCTACACCTTC. This gives the protein CASSMTANYGYTF.